One sample yielded the 5 T cell receptor beta chains listed below, sequenced in a study of blood T cell repertoires in COVID-19 (dated by TCRdb to the early 2020s). The protocol used for the library was the immunoSEQ multiplex PCR assay. The clones in this table, taken by TCRdb from immuneACCESS, are in-frame only. Not every clone is retained; where verified, under half of the shortfall comes from an unresolved V gene, and the cause of the rest is unknown. The sample table records about 150,000 clones; around 87% of these occur just once. The ten largest account for 3.5% to 4.5% of the sample. Material: PBMCs or T cells enriched from blood (not recorded which). The receptor set was obtained from a woman in her 40s who had been exposed to COVID-19.

The rearrangement links TRBV7-6 to TRBJ1-5, with D possibly matching TRBD1 (6 bases). This CDR3 has 16 residues. The V gene lost 10 bases and the J gene lost 0 bases, with 19 bases spanning the gap. Germline V gene lookup returns CDR1 SGHVS and CDR2 FNYEAQ. The CDR3 is CATRLGTRLSNQPQHF. CDR3 in DNA: TGTGCCACCCGATTAGGGACAAGGCTTAGCAATCAGCCCCAGCATTTT. Full variable domain (remainder filled in from reference TRBV7-6 and TRBJ1-5): GAGVSQSPRYKVTKRGQDVALRCDPISGHVSLYWYRQALGQGPEFLTYFNYEAQQDKSGLPNDRFSAERPEGSISTLTIQRTEQRDSAMYRCATRLGTRLSNQPQHFGDGTRLSIL.

CDR3 loop: CASSEGTGLFF. The CDR3 DNA sequence: TGTGCCAGCAGTGAGGGGACAGGGTTGTTTTTT. V usage is TRBV6-1 and J usage is TRBJ1-4; 9 bases match TRBD1. Germline CDR1 MNHNS, CDR2 SASEGT. After removal of 3 bases from V and 15 bases from J, the junction contained 2 bases not matched to a gene. The CDR3 length is 11 residues.

V gene TRBV19 combines with J gene TRBJ2-3; D is possibly TRBD2 (6 bases). Germline lookup yields CDR1 LNHDA and CDR2 SQIVND (reference sequence). V lost 7 bases and J lost 5, with 19 bases in between. There are 15 residues in the CDR3. DNA for the CDR3: TGTGCCAGTACCAGAAAGCGGGCTGATGGAGATACGCAGTATTTT. Translated: CASTRKRADGDTQYF.

The chain couples TRBV7-2 to TRBJ2-6, with D perhaps matching TRBD2 (6 bases). Trimming took off 1 base at V and 2 bases at J, with 9 bases between the two ends. From germline, CDR1 is SGHTA and CDR2 FQGNSA. The CDR3 contains 16 residues. The CDR3 region is CASSLGWRAGANVLTF. The CDR3 DNA follows: TGTGCCAGCAGCTTAGGCTGGAGGGCTGGGGCCAACGTCCTGACTTTC.

The chain couples TRBV6-1 to TRBJ1-5, with a weak D call TRBD1 (6 bases). The ends were cut back, 2 bases at V and 2 bases at J, with 10 bases in the middle. Germline values: CDR1 MNHNS, CDR2 SASEGT. This CDR3 spans 15 amino acids. CDR3 sequence reads: CASSERGAGNQPQHF. CDR3 in DNA: TGTGCCAGCAGTGAACGGGGGGCTGGCAATCAGCCCCAGCATTTT.